Presented here are 20 T cell receptor beta chains from one specimen sequenced in a study of CD8 T cells in Susac syndrome. Random hexamers served to reverse transcribe about 0.5 to 1 ug RNA. MiXCR was run by TCRdb on the immunoSEQ multiplex PCR reads, yielding one entry per CDR3 protein. The table records a few hundred thousand distinct CDR3 sequences, around 83% of them present only once. Specimen: CD8+ T cells from PBMCs. The receptor source for this set is a human donor with multiple sclerosis.

The chain couples TRBV25-1 to TRBJ2-1, with D hard to call. V lost 3 bases and J 10 bases, leaving 7 bases between the germline ends. Germline V gives CDR1 MGHDK, CDR2 SYGVNS. The CDR3 extends over 11 amino acids. CDR3 in amino acids: CASSEAGEQFF. CDR3 coding DNA: TGTGCCAGCAGTGAGGCTGGGGAGCAGTTCTTC.

The rearrangement links TRBV29-1 to TRBJ1-4, with D possibly TRBD1 on 6 matching bases. V shed 2 bases and J shed 9 bases, with 10 bases lying between them. Germline CDR1 SQVTM, CDR2 ANQGSEA. The CDR3 extends over 12 amino acids. The DNA for the CDR3 is TGCAGCGTTGAATCCGGGGGGCAAAAACTGTTTTTT. Translating it yields CSVESGGQKLFF.

There are a few counts of this clonotype. The genes are TRBV5-4 and TRBJ1-5; D remains unclear. CDR3 length: 12 residues. Per the germline V gene, CDR1 is SGHNT and CDR2 is YYREEE (reference sequence). Trimming took 0 bases from V and 6 from J, leaving 4 bases between them. The CDR3 loop reads CASSLGLQPQHF. In DNA, the CDR3 is TGTGCCAGCAGCTTGGGGCTTCAGCCCCAGCATTTT.

The chain joins TRBV5-1 to TRBJ2-3; D remains ambiguous. Trimming took 0 bases from V and 2 from J, leaving 10 bases between them. The CDR3 consists of 15 residues. In germline, CDR1 is SGHRS, CDR2 YFSETQ. The CDR3 coding sequence is TGCGCCAGCAGCTTGGACGAAAGATACACAGATACGCAGTATTTT. As protein: CASSLDERYTDTQYF.

Only one count was recorded for this clonotype. The chain has TRBV7-9 and TRBJ2-5; possibly TRBD1 for D (6 bases). Trimming pared 1 base from V and 5 bases from J, leaving 11 bases between. Germline CDR1 reads SEHNR; CDR2 reads FQNEAQ (reference sequence). The CDR3 is 14 amino acids. The CDR3 DNA follows: TGTGCCAGCAGCTTAGTCAGGGGTTTGGAGACCCAGTACTTC. Translation gives CASSLVRGLETQYF.

V is TRBV4-1 and J is TRBJ2-7; D gene ambiguous. Germline assignment: CDR1 MGHRA and CDR2 YSYEKL. The V end lost 0 bases, the J end lost 2 bases, and 17 bases lay between the germline ends. The CDR3 loop spans 17 amino acids. As DNA, the CDR3 is TGCGCCAGCAGCCAAGACGTCTATCCAGAAAGCCCCTACGAGCAGTACTTC. Its protein is CASSQDVYPESPYEQYF.

The V call is TRBV4-1, the J call TRBJ2-7, with 8 bases fitting TRBD2. From germline, CDR1 is MGHRA and CDR2 YSYEKL. Unmatched junction bases numbered 7, after V lost 1 base and J lost 2 bases. The CDR3 is made up of 16 amino acids. CDR3 residues: CASSQAQSGSPYEQYF. The CDR3 DNA sequence: TGCGCCAGCAGCCAAGCACAGAGCGGGAGTCCCTACGAGCAGTACTTC.

Only one count was recorded for this clonotype. This sequence joins TRBV27 and TRBJ1-3; D unclear. Germline V gene sequence: CDR1 MNHEY, CDR2 SMNVEV (reference sequence). Trimming took off 0 bases at V and 0 bases at J, with 9 bases between the two ends. The CDR3 covers 16 residues. CDR3 sequence: CASSLSAQISGNTIYF. The CDR3 nucleotides read TGTGCCAGCAGTTTATCCGCGCAGATCTCTGGAAACACCATATATTTT.

V and J are TRBV12-3 or TRBV12-4 and TRBJ2-2; D assignment may be TRBD1 or TRBD2 (5 bases each). V lost 8 bases, J lost 1 base, and 11 bases lay in between. This CDR3 is 14 amino acids long. In nucleotides, the CDR3 is TGTGCCAGCTGGGACCGAGAGAACACCGGGGAGCTGTTTTTT. Translated, it gives CASWDRENTGELFF.

The chain has TRBV7-8 and TRBJ1-3; D perhaps matches TRBD1 (5 bases). V lost 0 bases and J lost 0, with 12 bases in between. From germline, CDR1 is SGHVS and CDR2 FQNEAQ. The CDR3 is 17 residues long. CDR3 sequence (DNA): TGTGCCAGCAGCTTAGCCCCAGGGAGGCACTCTGGAAACACCATATATTTT. Protein product: CASSLAPGRHSGNTIYF.

J is TRBJ1-1 and V is TRBV6-5, with D uncertain. The germline V gene has CDR1 MNHEY and CDR2 SVGAGI. Trimming removed 0 bases at V and 1 base at J, with 18 bases between. This CDR3 comprises 18 residues. CDR3 amino acids: CASSYSNMLGGKNTEAFF. CDR3 nucleotide sequence: TGTGCCAGCAGTTACTCGAACATGCTTGGAGGGAAGAACACTGAAGCTTTCTTT.

V and J are TRBV27 and TRBJ1-2; no clear D. This CDR3 comprises 15 residues. Germline V CDR1 and CDR2: MNHEY, SMNVEV (reference sequence). V lost 0 bases and J 4 bases, leaving 12 bases between the germline ends. The CDR3 DNA reads TGTGCCAGCAGTTTATCCGCAAACCAAGGCTATGGCTACACCTTC. As protein: CASSLSANQGYGYTF.

The chain links TRBV21-1 to TRBJ2-4. TRBV21-1 is annotated as a pseudogene. This CDR3 comprises 17 residues. CDR3 amino acids: CASRGCVPQQRKNIQYF. CDR3 sequence (DNA): TGTGCCAGCAGAGGTTGTGTGCCACAGCAAAGAAAAAACATTCAGTACTTC.

The V call is TRBV7-2, the J call TRBJ2-6, with D possibly being TRBD1 (5 bases). Deletions cut 4 bases from V and 2 bases from J, with 15 bases between. There are 17 residues in the CDR3. The germline gives CDR1 SGHTA, CDR2 FQGNSA. The CDR3 here is CASSSLGAGTGANVLTF. The CDR3 DNA is TGTGCCAGCAGCTCCCTCGGAGCAGGGACTGGGGCCAACGTCCTGACTTTC. The full variable domain, with the rest looked up from reference TRBV7-2 and TRBJ2-6, is GAGVSQSPSNKVTEKGKDVELRCDPISGHTALYWYRQSLGQGLEFLIYFQGNSAPDKSGLPSDRFSAERTGGSVSTLTIQRTQQEDSAVYLCASSSLGAGTGANVLTFGAGSRLTVL.

The chain employs TRBV27 and TRBJ1-1, with D maybe TRBD1 (5 bases). CDR3 length: 14 residues. Trimming removed 4 bases from V and 1 base from J, with 10 bases in between. From germline, CDR1 is MNHEY and CDR2 SMNVEV (reference sequence). CDR3 sequence reads: CASSSPGGNTEAFF. The CDR3 nucleotides read TGTGCCAGCAGTTCGCCGGGGGGGAACACTGAAGCTTTCTTT.

The chain recombines TRBV27 with TRBJ1-2; D may be TRBD1 (5 bases). Between the trimmed V and J ends, which lost 6 bases and 6 bases, there was a span of 11 bases. The germline V gene has CDR1 MNHEY and CDR2 SMNVEV (reference sequence). There are 12 residues in the CDR3. The CDR3 coding sequence is TGTGCCAGCAGCCCCGGGGGAAATGGCTACACCTTC. It encodes CASSPGGNGYTF.

The chain links TRBV3-1 to TRBJ2-2, with 7 bases identical to TRBD2. Germline CDR1 reads LGHDT; CDR2 reads YNNKEL (reference sequence). Germline trimming cut 4 bases from V and 4 bases from J; bases unmatched to any gene: 12. The CDR3 loop spans 17 amino acids. Here the CDR3 reads CASSLGLAAPFTGELFF. The CDR3 region has the DNA TGTGCCAGCAGCCTGGGTCTAGCGGCTCCTTTCACCGGGGAGCTGTTTTTT.

This clonotype showed up just once. The chain is built from TRBV5-4 and TRBJ1-1; 8 nucleotides align to TRBD1. The CDR3 covers 15 residues. The germline V gene has CDR1 SGHNT and CDR2 YYREEE (reference sequence). Trimming cost V 1 base and J 1 base; bases outside gene matches: 3. For the CDR3, the DNA is TGTGCCAGCAGCTTGAAGGACAGGGCGAACACTGAAGCTTTCTTT. Translating gives CASSLKDRANTEAFF.

This sequence joins TRBV10-1 and TRBJ2-2; D unclear. Trimming removed 3 bases from V and 5 bases from J, with 13 bases in between. The CDR3 extends over 15 amino acids. Germline assignment: CDR1 WNHNN and CDR2 SYGVQD (reference sequence). The CDR3 DNA is TGCGCCAGCAGTGAAACTGGAATAGGGACCGGGGAGCTGTTTTTT. Translation gives CASSETGIGTGELFF.

The chain has TRBV27 and TRBJ2-3, with TRBD2 as a possible D gene (5 bases). Germline V gives CDR1 MNHEY, CDR2 SMNVEV (reference sequence). CDR3 length equals 15 residues. V lost 3 bases and J 1 base, leaving 11 bases between the germline ends. The CDR3 spells CASSFYAGGTDTQYF. The CDR3 DNA follows: TGTGCCAGCAGTTTCTACGCGGGCGGCACAGATACGCAGTATTTT.